The 29 T cell receptor beta chains below all came from one sample that was sequenced in a study of graft-versus-host responses after intestinal transplantation. The repertoire was sequenced with immunoSEQ multiplex PCR; TCRdb's copy has only in-frame clones and lacks some. In the table there are about 98,000 clones, 75% to 90% of which are singletons. Which antigens these TCRs recognize remains unknown. Sequencing used unstimulated CD8+ T cells sorted from spleen or lymph node cells, obtained before intestinal transplant. Every receptor here comes from a human donor who received an intestinal transplant.

This clone was seen more than once but under ten times. The V and J genes are TRBV2 and TRBJ1-2, with D unclear. V was trimmed by 5 bases and J by 4 bases, leaving 2 bases between them. The CDR3 is made up of 10 amino acids. Per germline, CDR1 SNHLY and CDR2 FYNNEI. The CDR3 loop reads CASSSYGYTF. The CDR3 nucleotides are TGTGCCAGCAGTAGCTATGGCTACACCTTC.

As for this clone: The same CDR3 is also encoded by other DNA sequences in this sample. This chain connects TRBV6-1 to TRBJ2-2; TRBD1 aligns across 10 bases. This CDR3 comprises 15 residues. V shed 4 bases, J shed 5 bases, and the junction held 4 bases outside the gene matches. Germline values: CDR1 MNHNS, CDR2 SASEGT. CDR3: CASSVGQGGTGELFF. The CDR3 nucleotides read TGTGCCAGCAGTGTAGGACAGGGGGGGACCGGGGAGCTGTTTTTT.

V gene TRBV27 combines with J gene TRBJ1-5; D perhaps matches TRBD1 (5 bases). V dropped 3 bases and J dropped 4 bases, with 10 bases sitting between them. Per germline, CDR1 MNHEY and CDR2 SMNVEV (reference sequence). The CDR3 runs 14 residues. The CDR3 reads CASSLQGINQPQHF. In DNA form, the CDR3 reads TGTGCCAGCAGTTTGCAGGGTATAAATCAGCCCCAGCATTTT.

V and J are TRBV6-1 and TRBJ2-7, with D possibly TRBD1 on 6 matching bases. Germline V lookup: CDR1 MNHNS, CDR2 SASEGT. Trimming shortened V by 5 bases and J by 0 bases, and 14 bases separated the two germline ends. This CDR3 contains 15 residues. CDR3: CASSLTGDSSYEQYF. CDR3 DNA: TGTGCCAGCAGTTTGACAGGAGACAGCTCCTACGAGCAGTACTTC.

Regarding this clone: One junction end does not reproduce the germline sequence, and a read error may be involved. Other nucleotide sequences from this sample produce the same CDR3. The rearrangement uses TRBV5-6 and TRBJ2-5, with 11 nucleotides matching TRBD1. CDR3 length: 17 residues. Germline V gives CDR1 SGHDT, CDR2 YYEEEE. CDR3 sequence: CASSLVRDRGSGETQYF. The CDR3 nucleotides read TGCGCCAGCAGCTTGGTCCGGGACAGGGGGTCAGGAGAGACCCAGTACTTC.

This rearrangement joins TRBV25-1 to TRBJ1-3, with 7 bases identical to TRBD1. Germline CDR1 MGHDK, CDR2 SYGVNS. Trimming at V came to 6 bases and at J to 3 bases, leaving 5 bases not matched to a gene. The CDR3 is 14 residues long. The CDR3 bases are TGTGCCAGCAGCGCTACAGGGGTTGGAAACACCATATATTTT. Protein: CASSATGVGNTIYF.

V and J are TRBV15 and TRBJ1-4, with D tentatively TRBD1 (5 bases). The germline V gene has CDR1 LNHNV and CDR2 YYDKDF (reference sequence). This CDR3 spans 15 amino acids. The V and J ends lost 0 bases and 7 bases respectively, with 12 bases between them. The chain's CDR3 is CATSRDLGDREKLFF. DNA of the CDR3: TGTGCCACCAGCAGAGATTTAGGGGATCGTGAAAAACTGTTTTTT.

This clone has a handful of counts. This sequence joins TRBV6-5 and TRBJ2-1; D unclear. V was cut by 5 bases and J by 4 bases, with 12 bases left in between. The germline CDR1 and CDR2 sequences are MNHEY and SVGAGI. The CDR3 consists of 14 residues. This chain's CDR3 is CASSLTPQYNEQFF. The CDR3, as DNA: TGTGCCAGCAGTCTTACTCCCCAGTACAATGAGCAGTTCTTC.

The rearrangement uses TRBV4-2 and TRBJ2-5; 7 nucleotides agree with TRBD2. J lost 3 bases, V lost 1 base, and 5 bases had no gene match. The CDR3 length is 15 residues. Per germline, CDR1 LGHNA and CDR2 YNFKEQ. CDR3: CASSQGHGLEETQYF. In DNA, the CDR3 is TGTGCCAGCAGCCAAGGTCATGGACTAGAAGAGACCCAGTACTTC.

The chain combines TRBV4-1 with TRBJ2-5; the D gene is possibly TRBD1 (6 bases). The CDR3 is 16 amino acids. CDR1 and CDR2 (germline): MGHRA, YSYEKL. The V and J ends lost 5 bases and 3 bases respectively, with 19 bases between them. DNA of the CDR3: TGCGCCAGCAGCTCTCCACAGGGAGAGGCCGAAGAGACCCAGTACTTC. Encoded protein: CASSSPQGEAEETQYF.

As DNA, the CDR3 is TGTGCCTGGAGTGTGGCCGGGGCCCAGTACTTC. It yields the protein CAWSVAGAQYF. The V gene is TRBV30, the J gene TRBJ2-5, with a possible D match to TRBD2 (5 bases). The CDR3 is 11 amino acids. V was clipped by 0 bases and J by 9 bases, with 8 bases between them. Germline V lookup: CDR1 GTSNPN, CDR2 SVGIG (reference sequence).

The chain links TRBV11-3 to TRBJ2-2, with 7 positions matching TRBD1. Germline CDR1 and CDR2: SGHNT and YENEEA. The CDR3 is 15 amino acids. The trim removed 5 bases at V and 2 bases at J, leaving 5 bases unmatched. CDR3 loop: CASSPGTDNTGELFF. In DNA, the CDR3 is TGTGCCAGCAGCCCCGGGACAGATAACACCGGGGAGCTGTTTTTT.

The chain carries TRBV5-4 and TRBJ2-1, with TRBD2 matching over 9 bases. Losses at the gene ends were 2 bases for V and 4 bases for J; bases not matched to a gene: 7. CDR1 and CDR2 (germline): SGHNT, YYREEE (reference sequence). CDR3 length: 16 amino acids. CDR3 sequence (DNA): TGTGCCAGCAGCTTCGGGACTAGCTGGGGGTACAATGAGCAGTTCTTC. It translates to CASSFGTSWGYNEQFF.

This clone has a single count. The junction differs from germline at one of its ends, possibly a read error. In the same sample, other DNA sequences code for this CDR3. The chain carries TRBV19 and TRBJ1-3; TRBD1 aligns across 7 bases. CDR1 is LNHDA, CDR2 SQIVND, per germline (reference sequence). The CDR3 loop spans 17 amino acids. The CDR3 loop is CASSIPPDRSSGNTIYF. CDR3 sequence (DNA): TGTGCCAGTAGTATTCCCCCGGACAGGAGCTCTGGAAACACTATATATTTT.

The J gene is TRBJ2-1, the V gene TRBV6-5; 10 bases are shared with TRBD2. The CDR3 runs to 15 residues. CDR1 is MNHEY, CDR2 SVGAGI, per germline. The V segment lost 7 bases and the J segment 0 bases; nucleotides outside the gene matches: 3. CDR3 protein: CASTPSGSSYNEQFF. CDR3 coding DNA: TGTGCCAGCACCCCTAGCGGGAGCTCCTACAATGAGCAGTTCTTC.

The genes are TRBV6-5 and TRBJ2-2; D unresolved. V gave up 5 bases and J gave up 3 bases, with 4 bases separating them. In germline, CDR1 is MNHEY, CDR2 SVGAGI. The CDR3 runs 12 residues. The CDR3 sequence: CASSEDTGELFF. As DNA, the CDR3 is TGTGCCAGCAGTGAAGACACCGGGGAGCTGTTTTTT.

This clone has only a few counts. This CDR3 is also generated by other DNA sequences in the sample. The V and J genes are TRBV6-4 and TRBJ2-1; D unclear. The CDR3 has 14 residues. V was shortened by 0 bases and J by 0 bases, with 3 bases between the two germline ends. The germline gives CDR1 MRHNA, CDR2 SNTAGT. CDR3 nucleotide sequence: TGTGCCAGCAGTGACTCAGGCTCCTACAATGAGCAGTTCTTC. This encodes CASSDSGSYNEQFF.

The chain employs TRBV7-8 and TRBJ2-7; D ambiguous. V lost 4 bases, J lost 3 bases, and 10 bases lay in between. The CDR3 is 13 residues long. Germline-derived CDR1 and CDR2 are SGHVS and FQNEAQ. The CDR3 loop is CASSSGESYEQYF. The DNA for the CDR3 is TGTGCCAGCAGCTCAGGAGAAAGCTACGAGCAGTACTTC.

This clone was observed once. The chain employs TRBV6-5 and TRBJ2-1; D is uncertain. With 4 bases removed from V and 7 bases from J, the gap between germline ends came to 11 bases. CDR3 length: 13 amino acids. From germline, CDR1 is MNHEY and CDR2 SVGAGI. The CDR3 reads CASSSGLGNEQFF. CDR3 in DNA: TGTGCCAGCAGTTCCGGATTGGGGAATGAGCAGTTCTTC.

This sequence joins TRBV28 and TRBJ2-3; D ambiguous. This CDR3 contains 14 residues. Per germline, CDR1 MDHEN and CDR2 SYDVKM. V was pared by 8 bases and J by 0 bases, with 12 bases between. The CDR3 here is CASSPTDSTDTQYF. In DNA form, the CDR3 reads TGTGCCAGCTCCCCGACGGATAGCACAGATACGCAGTATTTT. Looking up the rest from reference TRBV28 and TRBJ2-3 gives the full variable domain: DVKVTQSSRYLVKRTGEKVFLECVQDMDHENMFWYRQDPGLGLRLIYFSYDVKMKEKGDIPEGYSVSREKKERFSLILESASTNQTSMYLCASSPTDSTDTQYFGPGTRLTVL.

The chain couples TRBV5-1 to TRBJ2-1; tentatively, D is TRBD2 (5 bases). This CDR3 comprises 13 residues. Germline V gene data show CDR1 as SGHRS and CDR2 as YFSETQ. V was shortened by 5 bases and J by 4 bases, with 10 bases between the two germline ends. The CDR3 DNA sequence: TGCGCCAGCAGTTGGACTGGATACAATGAGCAGTTCTTC. This sequence encodes CASSWTGYNEQFF.

This clone was counted between two and nine times. The gene calls are TRBV6-5 and TRBJ2-7; D is unresolved. V was trimmed by 4 bases and J by 1 base, leaving 2 bases between them. Germline V CDR1 and CDR2: MNHEY, SVGAGI. CDR3 length: 11 residues. Written as DNA, the CDR3 is TGTGCCAGCAGTTTTTCCTACGAGCAGTACTTC. Its translation: CASSFSYEQYF.

This rearrangement joins TRBV28 to TRBJ2-7; 9 bases map to TRBD2. Germline loops: CDR1 MDHEN, CDR2 SYDVKM. CDR3 length equals 14 residues. With V trimmed by 6 bases and J by 5 bases, 8 bases remained unmatched. The chain's CDR3 is CASRAAGGPHEQYF. In DNA form, the CDR3 reads TGTGCCAGCAGAGCTGCGGGAGGGCCTCACGAGCAGTACTTC.

The CDR3 here is CASSLDMGGNEQFF. The CDR3 bases are TGTGCCAGCAGCCTTGACATGGGGGGCAATGAGCAGTTCTTC. V and J are TRBV5-8 and TRBJ2-1; perhaps TRBD2 as D (6 bases). The CDR3 contains 14 residues. V was shortened by 4 bases and J by 6 bases, with 14 bases between the two germline ends. Germline loops: CDR1 SGHTS, CDR2 YDEGEE. Full variable domain (rest looked up from reference TRBV5-8 and TRBJ2-1): EAGVTQSPTHLIKTRGQQATLRCSPISGHTSVYWYQQALGLGLQFLLWYDEGEERNRGNFPPRFSGRQFPNYSSELNVNALELEDSALYLCASSLDMGGNEQFFGPGTRLTVL.

This sequence joins TRBV28 and TRBJ1-1; 10 bases are a match to TRBD1. This CDR3 contains 17 residues. The junction had 14 bases not matched to a gene; V was cut back by 7 bases and J by 3 bases. Germline V gene data show CDR1 as MDHEN and CDR2 as SYDVKM. This chain's CDR3 is CASMRWDRGGVDTEAFF. CDR3 DNA: TGTGCCAGCATGAGGTGGGACAGGGGTGGTGTTGACACTGAAGCTTTCTTT.

In its sample, this clone was seen once. The rearrangement links TRBV2 to TRBJ2-5; 13 nucleotides agree with TRBD2. Trimming removed 5 bases from V and 4 bases from J; junction bases left unmatched: 7. CDR3 length equals 16 residues. Germline loops: CDR1 SNHLY, CDR2 FYNNEI. The CDR3 reads CASSTHRLAGGETQYF. The CDR3, as DNA: TGTGCCAGCAGTACCCACAGACTAGCGGGAGGAGAGACCCAGTACTTC.

The chain joins TRBV7-9 to TRBJ2-1; 10 bases align to TRBD1. V lost 1 base and J lost 6; bases outside the gene matches: 0. Looked up from germline, CDR1 is SEHNR and CDR2 is FQNEAQ (reference sequence). This CDR3 spans 14 amino acids. As DNA, the CDR3 is TGTGCCAGCAGCTTAGGGACAGGGGGCAATGAGCAGTTCTTC. Translation gives CASSLGTGGNEQFF.

CDR3 DNA sequence: TGTGCCAGCAGCTCCGGGACTAGCGGGACATCTGAGCAGTTCTTC. It encodes CASSSGTSGTSEQFF. V is TRBV11-3 and J is TRBJ2-1; TRBD2 agrees at 13 bases. V trimming: 4 bases; J trimming: 9 bases; junction bases outside the gene matches: 6. The CDR3 totals 15 residues. Germline CDR1 is SGHNT and CDR2 is YENEEA.

This chain links TRBV9 with TRBJ1-1; a weak D match, TRBD1 (5 bases). Germline V gene data show CDR1 as SGDLS and CDR2 as YYNGEE. V was shortened by 1 base and J by 1 base, with 14 bases between the two germline ends. This CDR3 has 16 residues. This chain's CDR3 is CASSVSGRDPNTEAFF. The CDR3 region has the DNA TGTGCCAGCAGCGTATCAGGGAGGGATCCGAACACTGAAGCTTTCTTT. Looking up the rest from reference TRBV9 and TRBJ1-1 gives the full variable domain: DSGVTQTPKHLITATGQRVTLRCSPRSGDLSVYWYQQSLDQGLQFLIQYYNGEERAKGNILERFSAQQFPDLHSELNLSSLELGDSALYFCASSVSGRDPNTEAFFGQGTRLTVV.